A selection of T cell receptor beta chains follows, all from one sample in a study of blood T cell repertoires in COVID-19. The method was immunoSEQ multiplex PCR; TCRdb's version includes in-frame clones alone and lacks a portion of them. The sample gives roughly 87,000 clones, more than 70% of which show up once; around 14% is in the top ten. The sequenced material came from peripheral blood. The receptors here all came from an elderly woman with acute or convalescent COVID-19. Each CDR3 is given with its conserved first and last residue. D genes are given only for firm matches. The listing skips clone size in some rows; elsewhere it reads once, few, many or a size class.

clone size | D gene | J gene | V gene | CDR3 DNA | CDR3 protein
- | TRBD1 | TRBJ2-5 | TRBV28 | TGTGCCAGCAGCGACAGGGGACACCAGTACTTC | CASSDRGHQYF
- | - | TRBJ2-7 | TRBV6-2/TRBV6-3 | TGTGCCAGCAGTATTAGACCCAGGGGGGCCTACGAGCAGTACTTC | CASSIRPRGAYEQYF
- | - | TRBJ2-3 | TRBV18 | TGTGCCAGCTCACAGGTAGCGGAAGATACGCAGTATTTT | CASSQVAEDTQYF
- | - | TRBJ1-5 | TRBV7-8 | TGTGCCAGCAGCCTTGACCCCGGGGGGCAAAGCAATCAGCCCCAGCATTTT | CASSLDPGGQSNQPQHF
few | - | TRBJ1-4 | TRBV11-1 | TGTGCCAGCAGCCGGGGGATCGGAGATACTGAAAAACTGTTTTTT | CASSRGIGDTEKLFF
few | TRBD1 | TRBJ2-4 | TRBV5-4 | TGTGCCAGCAGCTTAACCGGGACAGGGGGAAACATTCAGTACTTC | CASSLTGTGGNIQYF
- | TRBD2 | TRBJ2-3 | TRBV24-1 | TGTGCCACCAGTGATTCGAAGCGGGGACTCCAGGATACGCAGTATTTT | CATSDSKRGLQDTQYF
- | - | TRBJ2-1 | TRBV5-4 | TGTGCCAGCAGCTTCAGGCAGTCTACCTACAATGAGCAGTTCTTC | CASSFRQSTYNEQFF
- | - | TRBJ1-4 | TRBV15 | TGTGCCACCAGGATTAGTTTCGGGAGTGAAAAACTGTTTTTT | CATRISFGSEKLFF
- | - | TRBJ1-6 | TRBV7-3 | TGTGCCAGCAGCCCGGACGGAGGTCCCTCACCCCTCCACTTT | CASSPDGGPSPLHF
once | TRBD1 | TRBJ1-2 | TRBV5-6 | TGTGCCAGCAGCTGGGGGACAGTGTGGGGACAGGGCGGCTACACCTTC | CASSWGTVWGQGGYTF
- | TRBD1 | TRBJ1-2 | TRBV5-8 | TGTGCCAGCAGCCCGGTCCTCCCCCGGGACAGTCCTCGATCGTTGGGCTACACCTTC | CASSPVLPRDSPRSLGYTF
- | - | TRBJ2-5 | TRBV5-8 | TGTGCCAGCAGCTTGGACCGCCGAGGAGAGACCCAGTACTTC | CASSLDRRGETQYF
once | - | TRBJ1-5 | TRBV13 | TGTGCCAGCAGCCGCCGGGGTGGGGGCAATCAGCCCCAGCATTTT | CASSRRGGGNQPQHF
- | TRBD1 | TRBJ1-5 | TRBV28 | TGTGCCAGCAGCCACGGGACAGTCAATCAGCCCCAGCATTTT | CASSHGTVNQPQHF
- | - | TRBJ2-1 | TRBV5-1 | TGCGCCAGCACCCCCGAGTCTCCGGCCTACAATGAGCAGTTCTTC | CASTPESPAYNEQFF
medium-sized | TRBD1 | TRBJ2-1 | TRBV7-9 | TGTGCCAGCAGAGCTGGGACAGCTGAGCAGTTCTTC | CASRAGTAEQFF
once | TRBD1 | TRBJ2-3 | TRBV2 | TGTGCCCACAACAGGGGCCAGGGAGATACGCAGTATTTT | CAHNRGQGDTQYF
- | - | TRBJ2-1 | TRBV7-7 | TGTGCTAGCAGTCCCAGTTGGGGGGACAATGAGCAGTTCTTC | CASSPSWGDNEQFF
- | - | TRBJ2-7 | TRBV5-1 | TGCGCCAGCAGCGGGGGGTTAGACTACGAGCAGTACTTC | CASSGGLDYEQYF
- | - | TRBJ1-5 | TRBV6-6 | TGTGCCAGCAGTTACTCGTACAGCCTCAATCAGCCCCAGCATTTT | CASSYSYSLNQPQHF
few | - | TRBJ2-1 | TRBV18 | TGTGCCAGCTCACGTTTAGCCATTAGCTCCTACAATGAGCAGTTCTTC | CASSRLAISSYNEQFF
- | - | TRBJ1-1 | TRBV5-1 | TGCGCCAGCAGCTTGGGACACGGACAGTATCTGAACACTGAAGCTTTCTTT | CASSLGHGQYLNTEAFF
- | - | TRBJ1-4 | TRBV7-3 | TGTGCCAGCAGCTTAACGAGGGATGAAAAACTGTTTTTT | CASSLTRDEKLFF
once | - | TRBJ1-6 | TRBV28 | TGTGCCAGCCTGGCCCTACCGAGGAATTCACCCCTCCACTTT | CASLALPRNSPLHF